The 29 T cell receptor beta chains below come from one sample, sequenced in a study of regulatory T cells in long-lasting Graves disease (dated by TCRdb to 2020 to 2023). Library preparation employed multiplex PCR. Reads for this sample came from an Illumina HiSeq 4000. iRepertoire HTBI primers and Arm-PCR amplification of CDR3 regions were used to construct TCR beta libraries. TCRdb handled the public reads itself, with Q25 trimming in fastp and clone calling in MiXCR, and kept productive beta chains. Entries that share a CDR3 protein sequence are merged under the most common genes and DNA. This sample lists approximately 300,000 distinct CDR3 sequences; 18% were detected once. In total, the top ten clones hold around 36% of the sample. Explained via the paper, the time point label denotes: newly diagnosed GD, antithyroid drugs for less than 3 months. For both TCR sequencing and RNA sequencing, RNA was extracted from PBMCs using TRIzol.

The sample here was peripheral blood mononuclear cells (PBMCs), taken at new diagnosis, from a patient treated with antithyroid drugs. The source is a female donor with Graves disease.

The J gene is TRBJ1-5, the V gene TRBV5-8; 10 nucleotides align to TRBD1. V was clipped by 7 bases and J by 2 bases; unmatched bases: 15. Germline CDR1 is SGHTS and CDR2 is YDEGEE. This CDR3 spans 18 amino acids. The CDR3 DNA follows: TGTGCCAGCCGTTCGGGGGGACAGGGGAGTTATGGCAATCAGCCCCAGCATTTT. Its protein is CASRSGGQGSYGNQPQHF.

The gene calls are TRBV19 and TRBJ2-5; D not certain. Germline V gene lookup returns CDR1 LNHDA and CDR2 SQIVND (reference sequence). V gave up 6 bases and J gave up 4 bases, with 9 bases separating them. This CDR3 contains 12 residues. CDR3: CASSGRLETQYF. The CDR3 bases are TGTGCCAGTAGCGGTAGGTTAGAGACCCAGTACTTC. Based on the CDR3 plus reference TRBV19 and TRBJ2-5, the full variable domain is DGGITQSPKYLFRKEGQNVTLSCEQNLNHDAMYWYRQDPGQGLRLIYYSQIVNDFQKGDIAEGYSVSREKKESFPLTVTSAQKNPTAFYLCASSGRLETQYFGPGTRLLVL.

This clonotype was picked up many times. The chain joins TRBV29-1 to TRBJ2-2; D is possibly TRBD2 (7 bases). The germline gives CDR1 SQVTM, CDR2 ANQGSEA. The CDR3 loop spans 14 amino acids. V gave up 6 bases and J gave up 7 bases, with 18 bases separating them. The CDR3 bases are TGCAGCGTGGGGGGGCGTACGGGCCGCGGGGAGCTGTTTTTT. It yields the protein CSVGGRTGRGELFF.

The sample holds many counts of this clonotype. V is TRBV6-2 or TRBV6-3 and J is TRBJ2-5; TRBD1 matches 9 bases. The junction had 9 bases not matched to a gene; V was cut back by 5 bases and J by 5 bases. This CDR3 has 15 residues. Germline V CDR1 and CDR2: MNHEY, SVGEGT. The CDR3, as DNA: TGTGCCAGCAGTACTTCAACAGGGGGCTTGGAGACCCAGTACTTC. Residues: CASSTSTGGLETQYF.

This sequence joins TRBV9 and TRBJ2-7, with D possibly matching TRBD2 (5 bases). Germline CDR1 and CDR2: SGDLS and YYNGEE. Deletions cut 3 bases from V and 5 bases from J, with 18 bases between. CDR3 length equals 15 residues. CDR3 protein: CASSEGLTGSDEQYF. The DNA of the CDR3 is TGTGCCAGCAGCGAGGGCTTGACGGGATCGGACGAGCAGTACTTC.

Here the CDR3 reads CASSLWVAGDAYNEQFF. The CDR3 region has the DNA TGTGCCAGCAGTCTCTGGGTGGCGGGAGACGCCTACAATGAGCAGTTCTTC. The chain employs TRBV2 and TRBJ2-1; 7 bases fit TRBD2. Germline CDR1 reads SNHLY; CDR2 reads FYNNEI. The CDR3 runs to 17 residues. The V gene end was trimmed by 5 bases and the J gene end by 2 bases; junction bases not matched to a gene: 12.

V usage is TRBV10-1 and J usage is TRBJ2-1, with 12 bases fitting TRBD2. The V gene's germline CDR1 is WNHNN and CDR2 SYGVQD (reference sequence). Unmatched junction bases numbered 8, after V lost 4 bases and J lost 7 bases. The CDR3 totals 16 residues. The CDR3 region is CASSAGLAGFRNEQFF. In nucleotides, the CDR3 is TGCGCCAGCAGTGCCGGACTAGCGGGATTCAGGAATGAGCAGTTCTTC.

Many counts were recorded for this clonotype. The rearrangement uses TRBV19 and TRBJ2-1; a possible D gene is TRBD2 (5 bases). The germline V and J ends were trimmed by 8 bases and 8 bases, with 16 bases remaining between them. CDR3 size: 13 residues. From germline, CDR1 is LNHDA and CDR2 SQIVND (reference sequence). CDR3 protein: CASGGGRAYEQFF. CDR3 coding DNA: TGTGCCAGTGGAGGCGGGCGAGCCTATGAGCAGTTCTTC.

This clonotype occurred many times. CDR3 sequence reads: CASTPGGGLGYGYTF. CDR3 DNA sequence: TGTGCCAGCACCCCTGGGGGGGGGCTTGGCTATGGCTACACCTTC. The J gene is TRBJ1-2, the V gene TRBV12-3 or TRBV12-4; D may be TRBD1 (6 bases). The length of the CDR3 is 15 residues. V dropped 7 bases and J dropped 4 bases, with 19 bases sitting between them.

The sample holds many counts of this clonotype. The CDR3 loop reads CASREQPTYGYTF. The CDR3 coding sequence is TGTGCCAGCAGGGAACAGCCCACCTATGGCTACACCTTC. The chain uses TRBV2 and TRBJ1-2; no clear D. The CDR3 has 13 residues. V shed 6 bases and J shed 4 bases, with 12 bases lying between them. Germline CDR1 reads SNHLY; CDR2 reads FYNNEI.

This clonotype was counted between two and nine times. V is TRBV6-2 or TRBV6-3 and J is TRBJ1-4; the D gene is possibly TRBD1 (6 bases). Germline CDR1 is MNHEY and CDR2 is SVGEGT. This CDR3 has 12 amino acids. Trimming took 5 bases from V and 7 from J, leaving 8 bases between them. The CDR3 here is CASSQGSEKLFF. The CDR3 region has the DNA TGTGCCAGCAGTCAGGGGAGTGAAAAACTGTTTTTT.

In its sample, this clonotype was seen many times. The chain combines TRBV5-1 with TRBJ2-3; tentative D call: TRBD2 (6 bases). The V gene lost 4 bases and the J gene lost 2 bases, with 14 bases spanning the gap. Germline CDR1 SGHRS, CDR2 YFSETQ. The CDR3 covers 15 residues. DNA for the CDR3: TGCGCCAGCAGCCCAACGGGAGACCCCACAGATACGCAGTATTTT. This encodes CASSPTGDPTDTQYF.

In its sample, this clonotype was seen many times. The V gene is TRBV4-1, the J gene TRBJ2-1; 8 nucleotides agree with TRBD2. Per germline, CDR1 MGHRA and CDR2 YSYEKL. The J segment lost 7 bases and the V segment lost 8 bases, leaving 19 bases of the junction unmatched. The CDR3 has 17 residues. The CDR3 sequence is CASHLTAGGLPSNEQFF. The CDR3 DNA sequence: TGCGCCAGCCACCTAACTGCGGGAGGACTTCCGTCGAATGAGCAGTTCTTC.

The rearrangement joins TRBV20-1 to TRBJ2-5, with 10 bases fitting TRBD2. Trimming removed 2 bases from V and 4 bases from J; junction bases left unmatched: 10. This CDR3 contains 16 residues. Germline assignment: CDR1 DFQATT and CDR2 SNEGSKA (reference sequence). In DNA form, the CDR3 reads TGCAGTGCTAGACCCTCTCTAGCGGGAGATGGAGAGACCCAGTACTTC. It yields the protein CSARPSLAGDGETQYF.

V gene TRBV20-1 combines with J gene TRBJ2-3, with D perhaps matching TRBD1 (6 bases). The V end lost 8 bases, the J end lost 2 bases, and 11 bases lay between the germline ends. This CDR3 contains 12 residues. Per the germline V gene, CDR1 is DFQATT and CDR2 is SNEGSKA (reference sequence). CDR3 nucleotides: TGCAGTTCCAGACAGGACACAGATACGCAGTATTTT. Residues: CSSRQDTDTQYF.

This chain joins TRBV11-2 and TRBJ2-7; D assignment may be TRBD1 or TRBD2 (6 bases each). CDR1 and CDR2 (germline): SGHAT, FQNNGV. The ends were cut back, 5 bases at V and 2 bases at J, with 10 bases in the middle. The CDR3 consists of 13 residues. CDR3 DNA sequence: TGTGCCAGCAGCCGCGGGACAACCTACGAGCAGTACTTC. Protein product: CASSRGTTYEQYF.

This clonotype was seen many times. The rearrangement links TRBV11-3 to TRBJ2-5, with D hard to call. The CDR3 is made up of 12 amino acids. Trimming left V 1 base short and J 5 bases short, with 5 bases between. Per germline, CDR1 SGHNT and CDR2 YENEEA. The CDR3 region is CASSLVEETQYF. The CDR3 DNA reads TGTGCCAGCAGCTTAGTAGAGGAGACCCAGTACTTC.

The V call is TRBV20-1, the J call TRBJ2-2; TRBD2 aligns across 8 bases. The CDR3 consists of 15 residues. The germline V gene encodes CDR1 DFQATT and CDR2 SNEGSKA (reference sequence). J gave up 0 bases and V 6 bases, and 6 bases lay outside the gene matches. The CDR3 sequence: CSAPGGGANTGELFF. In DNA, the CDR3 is TGCAGTGCGCCCGGGGGGGGGGCGAACACCGGGGAGCTGTTTTTT.

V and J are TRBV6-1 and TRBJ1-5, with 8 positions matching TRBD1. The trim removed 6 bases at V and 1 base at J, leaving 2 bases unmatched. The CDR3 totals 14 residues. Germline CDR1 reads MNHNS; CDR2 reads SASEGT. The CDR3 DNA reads TGTGCCAGCAGATACAGGGGGAGCAATCAGCCCCAGCATTTT. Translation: CASRYRGSNQPQHF.

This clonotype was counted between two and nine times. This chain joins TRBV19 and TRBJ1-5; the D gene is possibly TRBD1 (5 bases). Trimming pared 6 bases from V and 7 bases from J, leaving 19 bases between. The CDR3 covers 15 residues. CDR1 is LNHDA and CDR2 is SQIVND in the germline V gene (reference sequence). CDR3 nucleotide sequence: TGTGCCAGTAGCCCAGGGACGGGGGGGGAACAGCCCCAGCATTTT. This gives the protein CASSPGTGGEQPQHF. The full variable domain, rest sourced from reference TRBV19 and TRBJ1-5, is DGGITQSPKYLFRKEGQNVTLSCEQNLNHDAMYWYRQDPGQGLRLIYYSQIVNDFQKGDIAEGYSVSREKKESFPLTVTSAQKNPTAFYLCASSPGTGGEQPQHFGDGTRLSIL.

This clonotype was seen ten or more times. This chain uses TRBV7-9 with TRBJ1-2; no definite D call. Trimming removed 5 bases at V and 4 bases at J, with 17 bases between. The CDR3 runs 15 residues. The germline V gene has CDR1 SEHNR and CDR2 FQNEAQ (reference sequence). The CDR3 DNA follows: TGTGCCAGCAGCCCCTCCCAGGCCGAATCCTATGGCTACACCTTC. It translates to CASSPSQAESYGYTF.

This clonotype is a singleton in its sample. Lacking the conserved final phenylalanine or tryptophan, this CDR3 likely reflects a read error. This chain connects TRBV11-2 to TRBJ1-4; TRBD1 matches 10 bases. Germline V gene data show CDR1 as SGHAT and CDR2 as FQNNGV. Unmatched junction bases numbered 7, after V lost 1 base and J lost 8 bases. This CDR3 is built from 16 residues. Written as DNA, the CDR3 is TGTGCCAGCAGCTTAGGGGGACAGGGGTCAAACGAAAAACTGTTTCTT. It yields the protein CASSLGGQGSNEKLFL.

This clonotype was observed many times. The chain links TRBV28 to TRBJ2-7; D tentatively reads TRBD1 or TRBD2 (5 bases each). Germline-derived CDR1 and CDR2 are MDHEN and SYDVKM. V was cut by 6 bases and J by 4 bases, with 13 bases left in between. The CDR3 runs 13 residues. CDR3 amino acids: CASSLIWGYEQYF. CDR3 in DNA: TGTGCCAGCAGCCTCATCTGGGGGTACGAGCAGTACTTC.

CDR3 residues: CASSLGGRALNYGYTF. DNA for the CDR3: TGTGCCAGCAGCTTAGGAGGTCGCGCACTCAACTATGGCTACACCTTC. The V call is TRBV7-9, the J call TRBJ1-2; D uncertain. Germline V gives CDR1 SEHNR, CDR2 FQNEAQ (reference sequence). The germline V and J ends were trimmed by 1 base and 2 bases, with 14 bases remaining between them. The CDR3 has 16 amino acids.

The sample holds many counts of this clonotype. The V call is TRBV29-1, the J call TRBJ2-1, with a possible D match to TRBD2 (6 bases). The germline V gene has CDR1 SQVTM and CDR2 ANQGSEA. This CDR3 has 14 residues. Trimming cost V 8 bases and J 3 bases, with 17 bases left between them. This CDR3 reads CSMSGPTHYNEQFF. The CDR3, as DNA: TGCAGCATGAGCGGGCCTACTCACTACAATGAGCAGTTCTTC.

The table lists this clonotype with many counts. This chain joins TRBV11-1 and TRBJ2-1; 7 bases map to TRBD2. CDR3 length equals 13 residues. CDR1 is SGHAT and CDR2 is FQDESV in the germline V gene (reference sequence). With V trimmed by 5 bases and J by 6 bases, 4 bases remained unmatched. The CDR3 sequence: CASSLGLLNEQFF. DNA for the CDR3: TGTGCCAGCAGCCTGGGACTACTCAATGAGCAGTTCTTC.

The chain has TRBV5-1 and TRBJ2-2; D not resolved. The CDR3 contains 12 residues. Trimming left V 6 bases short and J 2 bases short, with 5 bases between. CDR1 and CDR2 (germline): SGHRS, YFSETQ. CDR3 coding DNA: TGCGCCAGCAACCCTAACACCGGGGAGCTGTTTTTT. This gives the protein CASNPNTGELFF.

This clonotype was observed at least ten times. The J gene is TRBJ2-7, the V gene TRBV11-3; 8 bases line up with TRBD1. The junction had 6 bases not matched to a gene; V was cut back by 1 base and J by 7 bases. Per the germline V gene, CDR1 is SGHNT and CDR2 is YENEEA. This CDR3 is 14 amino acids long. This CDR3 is CASSLVGWDREQYF. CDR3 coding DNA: TGTGCCAGCAGCTTAGTGGGCTGGGACAGGGAGCAGTACTTC.

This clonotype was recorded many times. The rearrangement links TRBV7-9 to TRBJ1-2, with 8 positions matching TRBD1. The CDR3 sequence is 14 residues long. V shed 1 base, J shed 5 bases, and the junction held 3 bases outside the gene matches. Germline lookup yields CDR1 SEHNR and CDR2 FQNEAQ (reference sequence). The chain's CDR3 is CASSLGTGMYGYTF. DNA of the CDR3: TGTGCCAGCAGCTTAGGGACAGGGATGTATGGCTACACCTTC.